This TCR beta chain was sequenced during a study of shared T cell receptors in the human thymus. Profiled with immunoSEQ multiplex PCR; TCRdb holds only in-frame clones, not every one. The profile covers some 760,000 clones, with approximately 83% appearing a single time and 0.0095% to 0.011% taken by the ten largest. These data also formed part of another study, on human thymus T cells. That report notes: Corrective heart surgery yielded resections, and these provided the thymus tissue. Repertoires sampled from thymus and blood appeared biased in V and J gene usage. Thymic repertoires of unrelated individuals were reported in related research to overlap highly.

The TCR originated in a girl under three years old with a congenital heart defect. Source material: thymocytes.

The CDR3 here is CASSDRGNTEAFF. The CDR3 DNA reads TGTGCCAGCAGCGACAGGGGGAACACTGAAGCTTTCTTT. The chain has TRBV11-3 and TRBJ1-1; 8 bases agree with TRBD1. CDR1 is SGHNT, CDR2 YENEEA, per germline. CDR3 size: 13 residues. V shed 5 bases and J 1 base; nucleotides not matched to a gene: 0.